Described below is a single T cell receptor (beta chain) sequence and its context. Clones were read by immunoSEQ multiplex PCR, and TCRdb kept only the in-frame ones, dropping some. Of 300,000 to 400,000 clones detected, 86% appear once; the ten largest clones hold more than 1.5%. This sample is drawn from a study of Ad26.COV2.S vaccination and SARS-CoV-2 variants. In the study overall: Dosing was one shot or two shots 56 days apart.

Sample treatment: roughly 19 received Ad26.COV2.S at low or high dose, single or two shots; about five received placebo; per-sample allocation not given. The samples date from day 63 after the first vaccine or placebo injection. The V gene's germline CDR1 is SSHAT and CDR2 FNYEAQ (reference sequence). V gave up 2 bases and J gave up 2 bases, with 15 bases separating them. This CDR3 region has 16 residues. The genes are TRBV7-7 and TRBJ1-1; D unresolved. This TCR derives from a person aged 18-65 years who received the Ad26.COV2.S COVID-19 vaccine or a placebo. Specimen: peripheral blood, collected in a trial of Ad26.COV2.S vaccine versus placebo. This CDR3 is CASSLPRRVGNTEAFF. In DNA form, the CDR3 reads TGTGCCAGCAGCTTACCCAGGCGAGTAGGTAACACTGAAGCTTTCTTT. Looking up the rest from reference TRBV7-7 and TRBJ1-1 gives the full variable domain: GAGVSQSPRYKVTKRGQDVTLRCDPISSHATLYWYQQALGQGPEFLTYFNYEAQPDKSGLPSDRFSAERPEGSISTLTIQRTEQRDSAMYRCASSLPRRVGNTEAFFGQGTRLTVV.